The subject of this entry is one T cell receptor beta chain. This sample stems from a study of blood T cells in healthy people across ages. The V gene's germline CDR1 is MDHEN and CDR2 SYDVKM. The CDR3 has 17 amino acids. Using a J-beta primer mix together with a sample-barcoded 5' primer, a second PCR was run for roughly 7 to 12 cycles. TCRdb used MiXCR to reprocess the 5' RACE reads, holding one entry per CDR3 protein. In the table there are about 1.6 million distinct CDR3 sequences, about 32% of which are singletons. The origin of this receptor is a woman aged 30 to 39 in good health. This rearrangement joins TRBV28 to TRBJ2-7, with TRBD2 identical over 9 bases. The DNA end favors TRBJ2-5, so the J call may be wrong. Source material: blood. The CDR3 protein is CASSLPGYSGSQETQYF. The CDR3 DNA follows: TGTGCCAGCAGTCTACCCGGGTATAGCGGGAGCCAAGAGACCCAGTACTTC.